This TCR beta chain is drawn from a study of spatial heterogeneity in lung cancer. Time point specified: sample taken at primary tumor resection. Whole RNA from tumor, nontumor lung or frozen PBMC was sequenced unsorted. There are many counts of this clonotype. Its antigen is currently unknown. The CDR3 runs to 16 residues. V gave up 7 bases and J gave up 1 base; unmatched junction bases: 10. Study findings and constraints: Tumoral mutation counts were tracked by counts of expanded intratumoral alpha and beta TCRs.

TCRdb processed the 5' RACE reads anew with MiXCR; each CDR3 protein has one entry. The sample shows around 100,000 distinct CDR3 sequences, approximately 4.7% of them seen only once. This chain connects TRBV12-3 or TRBV12-4 to TRBJ1-1, with 9 bases identical to TRBD1. This receptor was taken from a male donor with early-stage non-small cell lung cancer. Sample: lung tumor tissue, taken at surgery. The CDR3 DNA sequence: TGTGCCAGCAAGGAATACAGGGGGCTGGGGAACACTGAAGCTTTCTTT. Residues: CASKEYRGLGNTEAFF.